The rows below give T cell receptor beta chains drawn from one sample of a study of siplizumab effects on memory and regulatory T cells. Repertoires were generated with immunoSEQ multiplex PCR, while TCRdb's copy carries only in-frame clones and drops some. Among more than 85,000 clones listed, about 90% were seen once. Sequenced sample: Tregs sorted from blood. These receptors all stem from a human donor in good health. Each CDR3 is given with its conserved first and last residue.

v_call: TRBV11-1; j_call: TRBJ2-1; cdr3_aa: CASSLLGRAVYNEQFF
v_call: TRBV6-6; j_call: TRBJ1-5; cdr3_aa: CASKVSNQPQHF
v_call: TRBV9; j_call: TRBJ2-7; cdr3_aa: CASSVDASARTYEQYF
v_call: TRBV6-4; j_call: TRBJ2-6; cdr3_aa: CASSPRISGANVLTF
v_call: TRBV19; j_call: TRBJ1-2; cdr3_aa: CASSIGGDRDGYTF
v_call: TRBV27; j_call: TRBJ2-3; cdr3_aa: CASSLAFSTDTQYF
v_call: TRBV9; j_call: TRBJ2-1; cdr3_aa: CASSAGRTSGSNEQFF
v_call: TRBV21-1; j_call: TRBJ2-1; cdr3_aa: CASSKVAQSSYNEQFF
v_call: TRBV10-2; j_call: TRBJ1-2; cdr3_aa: CASVPALKPVYGYTF
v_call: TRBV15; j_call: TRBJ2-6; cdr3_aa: CATSIGAGANVLTF
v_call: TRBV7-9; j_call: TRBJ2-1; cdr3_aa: CASSLRDRAYNEQFF
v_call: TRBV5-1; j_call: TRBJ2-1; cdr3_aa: CASSLEPAGTYNEQFF
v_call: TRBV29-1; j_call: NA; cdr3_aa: CSVDDPYNEQFF
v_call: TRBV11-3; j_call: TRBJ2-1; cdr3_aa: CASSLRTGLVNNEQFF
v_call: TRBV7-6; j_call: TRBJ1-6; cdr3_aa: CASSPRTGFSYNSPLHF
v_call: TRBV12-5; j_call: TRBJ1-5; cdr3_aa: CASGPGFQPQHF
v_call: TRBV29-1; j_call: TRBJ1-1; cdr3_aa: CSVATGGGTEAFF
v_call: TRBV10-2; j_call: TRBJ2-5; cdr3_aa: CASSSPDWGAVETQYF
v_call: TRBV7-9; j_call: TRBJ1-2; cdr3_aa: CASSSGGYTF
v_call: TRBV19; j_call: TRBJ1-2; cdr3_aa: CASSIDSSYGYTF
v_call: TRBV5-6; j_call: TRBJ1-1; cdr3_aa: CASSSPRAEAFF
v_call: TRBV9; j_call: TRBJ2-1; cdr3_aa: CASSGTRAGGPYEQFF
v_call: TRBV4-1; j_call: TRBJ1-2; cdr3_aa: CASSQVMVAGYGYTF
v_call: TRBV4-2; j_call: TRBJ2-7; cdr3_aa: CASSQVFGTGYPYEQYF
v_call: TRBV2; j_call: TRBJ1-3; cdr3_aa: CASSENVLSGNTIYF
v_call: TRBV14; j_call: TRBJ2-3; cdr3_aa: CASSRERDTQYF
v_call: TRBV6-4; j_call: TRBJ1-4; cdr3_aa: CARPQGARPNEKLFF
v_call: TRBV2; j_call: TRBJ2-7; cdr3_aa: CASTRDRALYEQYF
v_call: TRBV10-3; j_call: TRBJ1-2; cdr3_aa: CAISESPGTGRGYTF
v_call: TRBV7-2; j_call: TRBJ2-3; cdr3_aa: CASSFRGFSTDTQYF
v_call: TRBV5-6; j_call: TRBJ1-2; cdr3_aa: CASSLDRAGGYTF
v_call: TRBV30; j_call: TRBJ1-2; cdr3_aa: CAWSVGGYGYTF
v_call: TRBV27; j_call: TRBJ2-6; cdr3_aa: CASSVRAGSSGANVLTF
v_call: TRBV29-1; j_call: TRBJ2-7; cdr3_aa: CSVEDGLYEQYF
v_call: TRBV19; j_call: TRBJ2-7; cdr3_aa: CASRERDTVSYEQYF
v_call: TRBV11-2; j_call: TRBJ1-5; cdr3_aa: CASSSDGQGNQPQHF
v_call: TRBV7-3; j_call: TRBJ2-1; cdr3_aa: CASSGGLAGANEQFF
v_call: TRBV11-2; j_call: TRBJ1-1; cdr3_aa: CASSLAWGTEAFF
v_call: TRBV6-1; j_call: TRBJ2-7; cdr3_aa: CASSGTTLAGGPYEQYF
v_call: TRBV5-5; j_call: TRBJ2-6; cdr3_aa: CASSLIGTYSGANVLTF
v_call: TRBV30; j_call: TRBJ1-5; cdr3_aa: CAWSVRGALNQPQHF
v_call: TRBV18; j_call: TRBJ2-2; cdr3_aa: CASSYSRLPNTGELFF
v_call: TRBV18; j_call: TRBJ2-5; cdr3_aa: CASSPGLAQETQYF
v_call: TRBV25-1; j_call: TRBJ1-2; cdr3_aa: CASSQRTPGQGAGYTF
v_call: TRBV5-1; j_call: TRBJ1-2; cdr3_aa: CASRRGTVDGYGYTF
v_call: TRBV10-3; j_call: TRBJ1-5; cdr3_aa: CAISDQYSNQPQHF
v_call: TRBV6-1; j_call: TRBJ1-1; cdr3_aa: CASSDPFRGWTEAFF
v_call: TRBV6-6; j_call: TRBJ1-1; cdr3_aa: CASSYQDRGNTEAFF